The clone carrying this TCR beta chain was counted a few times. What it binds is not known. The record originates from a study of T-cell reconstitution after alpha-beta-depleted transplantation in children. As it was prepared, the TCRbeta library received unique molecular identifiers. MiXCR, applied by TCRdb to the PCR reads, yields one record per CDR3 protein. The sample includes 300,000 to 400,000 distinct CDR3 sequences, about 17% of them seen just once. Study-wide points: Fresh T-cell production supplied most of the T-cell counts and diversity seen one year after transplant. Surviving recipient cells, namely T cells and thymic progenitors, were the source of high day-60 TCRbeta diversity in some patients.

The sequence derives from a male patient aged 2-9 years who had a stem cell transplant for acute lymphoblastic leukemia, so the T cells may come from the graft donor. The starting material was PBMCs, mostly from graft donor cells, obtained 360 days after TCRalphabeta/CD19-depleted stem cell transplant.

The CDR3 here is CSVGRTGGGYNEQFF. The CDR3 DNA reads as TGCAGCGTTGGAAGGACAGGGGGCGGCTACAATGAGCAGTTCTTC. The chain combines TRBV29-1 with TRBJ2-1, with 11 bases matching TRBD1. CDR1 SQVTM and CDR2 ANQGSEA come from the germline V gene. V shed 4 bases and J 3 bases; nucleotides not matched to a gene: 5. The CDR3 is 15 residues long.